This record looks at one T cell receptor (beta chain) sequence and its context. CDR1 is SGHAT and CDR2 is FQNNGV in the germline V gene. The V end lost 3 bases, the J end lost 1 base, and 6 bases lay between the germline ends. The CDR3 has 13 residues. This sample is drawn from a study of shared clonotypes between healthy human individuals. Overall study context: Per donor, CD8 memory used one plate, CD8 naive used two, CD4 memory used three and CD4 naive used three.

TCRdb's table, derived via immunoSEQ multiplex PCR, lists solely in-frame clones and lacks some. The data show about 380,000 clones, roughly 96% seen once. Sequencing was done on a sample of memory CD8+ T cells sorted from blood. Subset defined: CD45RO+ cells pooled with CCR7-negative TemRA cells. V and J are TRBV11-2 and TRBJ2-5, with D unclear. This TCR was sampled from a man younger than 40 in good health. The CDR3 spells CASSFGIQETQYF. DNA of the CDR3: TGTGCCAGCAGCTTTGGGATCCAAGAGACCCAGTACTTC.